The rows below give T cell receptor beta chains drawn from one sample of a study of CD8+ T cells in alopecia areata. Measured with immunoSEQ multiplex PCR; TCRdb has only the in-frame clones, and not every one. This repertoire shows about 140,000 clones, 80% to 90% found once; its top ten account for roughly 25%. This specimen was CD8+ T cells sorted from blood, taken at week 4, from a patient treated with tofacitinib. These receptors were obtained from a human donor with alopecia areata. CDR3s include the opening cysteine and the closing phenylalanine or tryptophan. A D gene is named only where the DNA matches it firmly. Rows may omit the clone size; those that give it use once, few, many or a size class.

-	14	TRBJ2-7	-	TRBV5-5	TGTGCCAGCAGCCCGGGATCCCTCGGGGACGAGCAGTACTTC	CASSPGSLGDEQYF
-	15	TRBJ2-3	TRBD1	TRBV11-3	TGTGCCAGCAGCTGGGGGACAGGGGCGGTAGATACGCAGTATTTT	CASSWGTGAVDTQYF
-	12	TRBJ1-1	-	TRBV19	TGTGCCAGTAGGACAGGGAACACTGAAGCTTTCTTT	CASRTGNTEAFF
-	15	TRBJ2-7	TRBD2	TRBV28	TGTGCCAGCAGTTTTCGCGGGGGAGCCGCCTACGAGCAGTACTTC	CASSFRGGAAYEQYF
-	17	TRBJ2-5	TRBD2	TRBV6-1	TGTGCCAGCAGTGAAGAGGATAGCGGGGACCCATTGGGGACCCAGTACTTC	CASSEEDSGDPLGTQYF
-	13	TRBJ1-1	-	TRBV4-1	TGCGCCAGCAGCCCGACTGTGAACACTGAAGCTTTCTTT	CASSPTVNTEAFF
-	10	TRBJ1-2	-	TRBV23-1	TGCGCCAGCAGTCATCATGGCTACACCTTC	CASSHHGYTF
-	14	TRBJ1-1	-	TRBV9	TGTGCCAGCAGCGTAACAGGCGGCGAGACTGAAGCTTTCTTT	CASSVTGGETEAFF
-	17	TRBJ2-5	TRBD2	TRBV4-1	TGCGCCAGCAGCCGAGTTGGTCGGGGGGATTACCAAGAGACCCAGTACTTC	CASSRVGRGDYQETQYF
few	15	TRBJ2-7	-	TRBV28	TGTGCCAGCAGTTCCCCCGGCAGGGTACTCGACGAGCAGTACTTC	CASSSPGRVLDEQYF
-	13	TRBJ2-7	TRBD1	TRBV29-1	TGCAGCGTCACGACGGGACAGGGCTACGAGCAGTACTTC	CSVTTGQGYEQYF
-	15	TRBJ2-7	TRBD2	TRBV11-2	TGTGCCAGCAGCTTAGGCGGGGGGTCCTTTTACGAGCAGTACTTC	CASSLGGGSFYEQYF
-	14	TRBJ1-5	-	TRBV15	TGTGCCACCAGCAGACAGGGAAGCAATCAGCCCCAGCATTTT	CATSRQGSNQPQHF
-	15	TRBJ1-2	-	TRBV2	TGTGCCAGCAGTGGTCTTCAAGGGTCGGGCTATGGCTACACCTTC	CASSGLQGSGYGYTF
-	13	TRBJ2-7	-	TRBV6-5	TGTGCCAGCAGTTACTCGTCCAGATACGAGCAGTACTTC	CASSYSSRYEQYF
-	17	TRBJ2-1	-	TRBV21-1	TGTGCCAGCAGCAAAGTTGGAAGGAGGGTGTCCTACAATGAGCAGTTCTTC	CASSKVGRRVSYNEQFF
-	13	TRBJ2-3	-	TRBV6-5	TGTGCCAGCACCTACAGGGGCACAGATACGCAGTATTTT	CASTYRGTDTQYF
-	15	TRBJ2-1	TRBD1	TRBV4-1	TGCGCCAGCAGCCCACGACAGGGGATATACAATGAGCAGTTCTTC	CASSPRQGIYNEQFF
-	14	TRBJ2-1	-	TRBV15	TGTGCCACCAGCACTACCCTCGGCGTTCATGAGCAGTTCTTC	CATSTTLGVHEQFF
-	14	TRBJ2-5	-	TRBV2	TGTGCCAGCAGTGGGAACCCGTCCCAAGAGACCCAGTACTTC	CASSGNPSQETQYF
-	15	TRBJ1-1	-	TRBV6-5	TGTGCCAGCAGTTACCTCACGAGAGGTCATGGTGAAGCTTTCTTT	CASSYLTRGHGEAFF
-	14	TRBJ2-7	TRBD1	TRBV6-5	TGTGCCAGCGGAATAGGGACAGCGAGCTACGAGCAGTACTTC	CASGIGTASYEQYF
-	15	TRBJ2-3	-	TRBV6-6	TGTGCCAGCAGTGCCGCGGGACAGACCACAGATACGCAGTATTTT	CASSAAGQTTDTQYF
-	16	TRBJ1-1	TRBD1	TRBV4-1	TGCGCCAGCAGCCAAGGACCTGGACAGGGGAACACTGAAGCTTTCTTT	CASSQGPGQGNTEAFF
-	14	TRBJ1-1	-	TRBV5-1	TGCGCCAGCAGCTTGGGCAGGGGTAACACTGAAGCTTTCTTT	CASSLGRGNTEAFF
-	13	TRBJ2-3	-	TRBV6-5	TGCGCCAGCAGTCACGGTGGCACAGATACGCAGTATTTT	CASSHGGTDTQYF
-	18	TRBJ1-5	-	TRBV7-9	TGTGCCAGCAGCTTAGTGGGCAGGGGAGGCCATGGCAATCAGCCCCAGCATTTT	CASSLVGRGGHGNQPQHF
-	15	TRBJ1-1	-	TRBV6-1	TGTGCCAGCAGTGGGCCGGTCCTTACGGACACTGAAGCTTTCTTT	CASSGPVLTDTEAFF
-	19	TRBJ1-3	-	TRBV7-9	TGTGCCAGCAGACCAACGGGAGGGCCAGACCTCCACTCTGGAAACACCATATATTTT	CASRPTGGPDLHSGNTIYF
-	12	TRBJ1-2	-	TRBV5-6	TGTGCCAGCAGCTTGGACGGGGGTGGCTACACCTTC	CASSLDGGGYTF
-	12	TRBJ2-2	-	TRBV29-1	TGCACTAGCGTGGGTAACACCGGGGAGCTGTTTTTT	CTSVGNTGELFF
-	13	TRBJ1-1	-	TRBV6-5	TGTGCCAGCTCTGGGACACTAAACACTGAAGCTTTCTTT	CASSGTLNTEAFF
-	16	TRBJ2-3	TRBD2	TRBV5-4	TGTGCCAGCAGCTCGGCCGGGACTAGCGTTATAGATACGCAGTATTTT	CASSSAGTSVIDTQYF
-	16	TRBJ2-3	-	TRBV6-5	TGTGCCAGCAGTTACTCTCCGGGGGGCCCTACAGATACGCAGTATTTT	CASSYSPGGPTDTQYF
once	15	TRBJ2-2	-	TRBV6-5	TGTGCCAGCAGTTCTCGGACTACTAACACCGGGGAGCTGTTTTTT	CASSSRTTNTGELFF
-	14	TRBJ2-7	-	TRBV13	TGTGCCAGCAGCTTAAAGGGCGGCTCCTACGAGCAGTACTTC	CASSLKGGSYEQYF
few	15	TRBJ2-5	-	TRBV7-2	TGTGCCAGCAGCCACTTTCAGGGGAACCAAGAGACCCAGTACTTC	CASSHFQGNQETQYF
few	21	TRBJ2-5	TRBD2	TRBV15	TGTGCCACCAGCAGCCTACAGGGACTAGCGGGGGTAACCTCGTACCAAGAGACCCAGTACTTC	CATSSLQGLAGVTSYQETQYF
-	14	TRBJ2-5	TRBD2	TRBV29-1	TGCAGCGTTGTATTAGCGGGGTCCCAAGAGACCCAGTACTTC	CSVVLAGSQETQYF
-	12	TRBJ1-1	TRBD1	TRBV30	TGTGCCTGGGGACAGGGCGACACTGAAGCTTTCTTT	CAWGQGDTEAFF
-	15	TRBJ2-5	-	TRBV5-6	TGTGCCAGCAGCCCGCAGGGGAATGGCCAAGAGACCCAGTACTTC	CASSPQGNGQETQYF
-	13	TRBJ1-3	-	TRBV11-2	TGTGCCAGCAGGTGGACGGGGGGAAACACCATATATTTT	CASRWTGGNTIYF
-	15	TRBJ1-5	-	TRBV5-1	TGCGCCAGCAGCCAACCGTCAGCGCGCCGGCAGCCCCAGCATTTT	CASSQPSARRQPQHF